Sequencing of this T cell receptor beta chain was carried out in a study of blood T cells in healthy people across ages. Germline V gives CDR1 SNHLY, CDR2 FYNNEI. CDR3 length equals 15 residues. Sample-barcoded 5' priming and a J-beta primer mix drove a second PCR of 7 to 11 cycles. MiXCR, run by TCRdb on the 5' RACE reads, gives a single entry per CDR3 protein. This sample yields about 1,500,000 distinct CDR3 sequences, of which 42% are seen a single time; 7.9% belongs to the top ten. The specimen was blood. This TCR derives from a woman aged 18-35 years in good health. This rearrangement joins TRBV2 to TRBJ2-3, with D tentatively TRBD2 (6 bases). The CDR3 here is CGSLVVSGSTDTQYF. DNA for the CDR3: TGTGGCAGTCTCGTGGTTAGCGGTAGCACAGATACGCAGTATTTT.